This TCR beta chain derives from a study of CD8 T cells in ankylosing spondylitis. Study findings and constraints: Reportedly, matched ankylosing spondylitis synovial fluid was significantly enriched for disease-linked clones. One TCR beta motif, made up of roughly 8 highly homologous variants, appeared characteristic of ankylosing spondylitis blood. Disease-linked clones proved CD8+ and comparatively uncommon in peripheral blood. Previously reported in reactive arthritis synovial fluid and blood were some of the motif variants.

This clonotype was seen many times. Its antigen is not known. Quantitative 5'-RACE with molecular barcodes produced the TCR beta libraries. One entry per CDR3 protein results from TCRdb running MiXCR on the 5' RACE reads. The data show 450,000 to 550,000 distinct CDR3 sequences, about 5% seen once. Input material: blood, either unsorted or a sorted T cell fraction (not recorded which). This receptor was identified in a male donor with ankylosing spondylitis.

The CDR3 coding sequence is TGTGCCAGCAGTTCCTCCCCCCTTAGGACTAGCCTGAACAATGAGCAGTTCTTC. Residues: CASSSSPLRTSLNNEQFF. The chain employs TRBV27 and TRBJ2-1; TRBD2 agrees at 8 bases. The V segment lost 4 bases and the J segment 5 bases; nucleotides outside the gene matches: 16. This CDR3 has 18 residues. The germline CDR1 and CDR2 sequences are MNHEY and SMNVEV (reference sequence).